This T cell receptor beta chain stems from a study of blood T cell repertoires in COVID-19. Overall study context: Samples representing acute and convalescent COVID-19 were sourced from the United States, Italy and Spain. PBMCs, B-cell-depleted T cells, or T cells provided the cDNA or gDNA that made up the material.

Authors' data handling: Amplification from reference gene primers served as the basis for estimated nucleated cell counts. Measured with immunoSEQ multiplex PCR; TCRdb has only the in-frame clones, and not every one. From that table come the V and J calls and clone size; the DNA was used to work out D and trimming. The sample consists of approximately 670,000 clones, 85% to 90% of them appearing once. Looked up from germline, CDR1 is LGHDT and CDR2 is YNNKEL (reference sequence). With 2 bases clipped from V and 4 bases from J, the junction kept 6 bases outside the gene matches. The CDR3 runs to 15 residues.

The receptor was derived from a woman younger than 30 with acute or convalescent COVID-19. This chain links TRBV3-1 (or the pseudogene TRBV3-2) with TRBJ1-1; the match to TRBD1 covers 8 bases. The specimen sequenced was peripheral blood. The CDR3 nucleotides are TGTGCCAGCAGCCAAAAACTAACAGGGGGCACTGAAGCTTTCTTT. Translated, it gives CASSQKLTGGTEAFF.